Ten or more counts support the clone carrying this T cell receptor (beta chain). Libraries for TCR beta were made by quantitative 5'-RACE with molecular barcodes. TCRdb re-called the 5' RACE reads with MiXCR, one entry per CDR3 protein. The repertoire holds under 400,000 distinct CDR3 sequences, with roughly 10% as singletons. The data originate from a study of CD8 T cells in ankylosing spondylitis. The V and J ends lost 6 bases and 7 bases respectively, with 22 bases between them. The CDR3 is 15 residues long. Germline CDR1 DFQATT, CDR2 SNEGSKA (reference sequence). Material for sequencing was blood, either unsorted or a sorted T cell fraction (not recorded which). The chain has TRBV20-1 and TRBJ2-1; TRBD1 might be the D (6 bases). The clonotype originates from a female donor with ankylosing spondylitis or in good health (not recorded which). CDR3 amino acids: CSAHDGQGKGNEQFF. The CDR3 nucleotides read TGCAGTGCCCACGACGGGCAGGGGAAAGGGAATGAGCAGTTCTTC.